Below are 32 T cell receptor beta chains sequenced from a single sample in a study of blood T cell repertoires in COVID-19. The assay was immunoSEQ multiplex PCR, and TCRdb's table has in-frame clones only and misses some. The table lists 100,000 to 150,000 clones, around 86% of them singletons, with about an eighth in the top ten. The sequenced material came from peripheral blood. Receptors were obtained from a woman aged 65 to 85 with COVID-19, enrolled during active disease.

Remarks on this clone: The same CDR3 can be traced to other DNA sequences in this sample. This rearrangement joins TRBV29-1 to TRBJ1-2, with 10 bases matching TRBD1. Germline V lookup: CDR1 SQVTM, CDR2 ANQGSEA. With 5 bases clipped from V and 2 bases from J, the junction kept 2 bases outside the gene matches. This CDR3 has 13 amino acids. The CDR3 sequence is CSVPGQGNYGYTF. In DNA form, the CDR3 reads TGCAGCGTTCCGGGACAGGGGAACTATGGCTACACCTTC.

J is TRBJ1-2 and V is TRBV28; 7 nucleotides agree with TRBD1. Germline CDR1 is MDHEN and CDR2 is SYDVKM. The ends lost 10 bases at V and 2 bases at J; junction bases unmatched: 7. This CDR3 region has 13 residues. CDR3 sequence reads: CAIHDRVNYGYTF. DNA of the CDR3: TGTGCCATCCATGACAGGGTCAACTATGGCTACACCTTC.

The gene calls are TRBV30 and TRBJ1-1; TRBD1 is a possible D gene (5 bases). V was pared by 2 bases and J by 4 bases, with 17 bases between. Germline V gene data show CDR1 as GTSNPN and CDR2 as SVGIG (reference sequence). The CDR3 runs 15 residues. The CDR3 DNA reads TGTGCCTGGAGTCGGGGGGGGGAAGGCAGCACTGAAGCTTTCTTT. Its protein is CAWSRGGEGSTEAFF.

J is TRBJ1-2 and V is TRBV9; D is perhaps TRBD1 (5 bases). This CDR3 region has 13 residues. V shed 6 bases and J shed 5 bases, with 14 bases lying between them. CDR1 is SGDLS, CDR2 YYNGEE, per germline. This CDR3 is CASTLGGDYGYTF. As DNA, the CDR3 is TGTGCCAGCACCCTTGGAGGGGATTATGGCTACACCTTC.

Concerning this clone: Distinct nucleotide sequences in the sample also encode this CDR3. V is TRBV10-3 and J is TRBJ1-2, with D perhaps TRBD1 (5 bases). The CDR3 consists of 14 residues. Germline V lookup: CDR1 ENHRY, CDR2 SYGVKD. V shed 0 bases and J shed 4 bases, with 9 bases lying between them. CDR3 sequence reads: CAISESTGGYGYTF. The CDR3 region has the DNA TGTGCCATCAGTGAGTCGACGGGGGGCTATGGCTACACCTTC.

The chain links TRBV3-1 (or the pseudogene TRBV3-2) to TRBJ1-6; 8 nucleotides match TRBD1. This CDR3 has 16 amino acids. Germline-derived CDR1 and CDR2 are LGHDT and YNNKEL (reference sequence). V was pared by 1 base and J by 8 bases, with 7 bases of the junction left unmatched. As DNA, the CDR3 is TGTGCCAGCAGCCAAGGGACAGGGTGGGTCGATTCACCCCTCCACTTT. It is translated as CASSQGTGWVDSPLHF.

Only one count was recorded for this clone. V is TRBV28 and J is TRBJ2-7, with a possible D match to TRBD2 (6 bases). Between the trimmed V and J ends, which lost 5 bases and 5 bases, there was a span of 10 bases. The germline CDR1 and CDR2 sequences are MDHEN and SYDVKM. The CDR3 loop spans 12 amino acids. Here the CDR3 DNA reads TGTGCCAGCAGTCTGCCGGGGGACGAGCAGTACTTC. It codes for CASSLPGDEQYF.

This clone appeared a single time. This chain joins TRBV14 and TRBJ2-3, with a weak D call TRBD2 (6 bases). The V and J ends lost 3 bases and 4 bases respectively, with 20 bases between them. This CDR3 is 17 amino acids long. In germline, CDR1 is SGHDN, CDR2 FVKESK. CDR3 in DNA: TGTGCCAGCAGCCACCAACTAGCCTGGTGGAGCGCAGATACGCAGTATTTT. Its translation is CASSHQLAWWSADTQYF.

The rearrangement joins TRBV5-4 to TRBJ2-1, with TRBD2 identical over 11 bases. Looked up from germline, CDR1 is SGHNT and CDR2 is YYREEE (reference sequence). Trimming at V came to 4 bases and at J to 3 bases, leaving 6 bases not matched to a gene. This CDR3 is built from 16 residues. In DNA, the CDR3 is TGTGCCAGCAGCCGTAGCGGGGGGGCGATCTACAATGAGCAGTTCTTC. This codes for CASSRSGGAIYNEQFF.

The chain links TRBV2 to TRBJ1-1; D ambiguous. CDR3 length: 12 amino acids. V shed 4 bases and J shed 10 bases, with 13 bases lying between them. The germline V gene encodes CDR1 SNHLY and CDR2 FYNNEI. CDR3 protein: CASSVVNGRAFF. The CDR3 coding sequence is TGTGCCAGCAGTGTGGTGAATGGGAGAGCTTTCTTT.

The chain carries TRBV3-1 (or the pseudogene TRBV3-2) and TRBJ1-2, with D possibly matching TRBD1 (5 bases). The CDR3 has 14 amino acids. V gave up 1 base and J gave up 8 bases, with 14 bases separating them. Germline assignment: CDR1 LGHDT and CDR2 YNNKEL (reference sequence). The CDR3 DNA reads TGTGCCAGCAGCCAAGGGGGCAGGGATGGCGGCTACACCTTC. Amino acids: CASSQGGRDGGYTF.

The chain recombines TRBV7-2 with TRBJ2-1; 9 positions agree with TRBD1. The CDR3 is 16 amino acids. V lost 3 bases and J lost 3; bases outside the gene matches: 6. In germline, CDR1 is SGHTA, CDR2 FQGNSA. The CDR3 sequence is CASSFRGQGIYNEQFF. The CDR3 nucleotides are TGTGCCAGCAGCTTCCGGGGACAGGGAATCTACAATGAGCAGTTCTTC.

The gene calls are TRBV6-5 and TRBJ1-2; 7 nucleotides agree with TRBD1. Germline lookup yields CDR1 MNHEY and CDR2 SVGAGI. This CDR3 is 15 amino acids long. V trimming: 5 bases; J trimming: 8 bases; junction bases outside the gene matches: 14. CDR3 residues: CASSTQTGLLGGYTF. DNA for the CDR3: TGTGCCAGCAGTACCCAGACAGGGCTCTTAGGAGGCTACACCTTC.

V and J are TRBV19 and TRBJ1-5, with D possibly TRBD1 on 5 matching bases. Germline CDR1 and CDR2: LNHDA and SQIVND (reference sequence). This CDR3 has 15 residues. Trimming stripped 5 bases from V and 9 bases from J, with 20 bases between. This chain's CDR3 is CASSAGQGVASPQHF. The CDR3 coding sequence is TGTGCCAGTAGTGCCGGCCAGGGTGTCGCATCGCCCCAGCATTTT.

The chain joins TRBV4-2 to TRBJ2-3; 16 bases align to TRBD2. The germline V gene has CDR1 LGHNA and CDR2 YNFKEQ. V lost 4 bases to trimming and J lost 1 base; unmatched junction nucleotides: 5. This CDR3 has 18 residues. The CDR3 region has the DNA TGTGCCAGCAGCCTGGGACTAGCGGGGGGGCCGGGCACAGATACGCAGTATTTT. Translation: CASSLGLAGGPGTDTQYF.

This clone came up many times. The rearrangement uses TRBV23-1 and TRBJ2-7, with D possibly matching TRBD1 (5 bases). TRBV23-1 is an ORF; its function is uncertain. Trimming removed 4 bases at V and 0 bases at J, with 19 bases between. The CDR3 extends over 17 amino acids. The CDR3 region is CASSPSLRQSNSYEQYF. The CDR3 DNA reads as TGCGCCAGCAGTCCGTCTTTGAGACAGTCTAACTCCTACGAGCAGTACTTC.

The chain is built from TRBV6-6 and TRBJ1-1; D unresolved. Germline V lookup: CDR1 MNHNY, CDR2 SVGAGI (reference sequence). Trimming left V 2 bases short and J 13 bases short, with 14 bases between. CDR3 length: 12 residues. This CDR3 is CASSYRNGEVFF. CDR3 nucleotides: TGTGCCAGCAGTTACAGGAACGGAGAGGTTTTCTTT.

The chain carries TRBV4-1 and TRBJ1-6, with TRBD1 matching 8 bases. Per germline, CDR1 MGHRA and CDR2 YSYEKL. With 4 bases clipped from V and 7 bases from J, the junction kept 6 bases outside the gene matches. This CDR3 contains 15 residues. CDR3 protein: CASSLQDRENSPLHF. For the CDR3, the DNA is TGCGCCAGCAGCCTCCAGGACAGGGAAAATTCACCCCTCCACTTT.

In this sample, this clone turned up once. V gene TRBV6-1 combines with J gene TRBJ1-5; D not resolved. Trimming removed 2 bases at V and 0 bases at J, with 11 bases between. The CDR3 is made up of 16 amino acids. Per germline, CDR1 MNHNS and CDR2 SASEGT. The CDR3 here is CASSEPSSHSNQPQHF. CDR3 coding DNA: TGTGCCAGCAGTGAACCCAGTTCTCATAGCAATCAGCCCCAGCATTTT.

The rearrangement uses TRBV29-1 and TRBJ2-5; D may be TRBD2 (5 bases). Per the germline V gene, CDR1 is SQVTM and CDR2 is ANQGSEA. V was trimmed by 6 bases and J by 9 bases, leaving 20 bases between them. This CDR3 has 13 amino acids. In nucleotides, the CDR3 is TGCAGCGTATCCCGGACTCCGGCTGGGGCCCAGTACTTC. It specifies CSVSRTPAGAQYF.

This chain uses TRBV12-3 or TRBV12-4 with TRBJ1-2, with D possibly being TRBD1 (6 bases). The CDR3 length is 13 residues. V lost 5 bases, J lost 4 bases, and 11 bases lay in between. DNA for the CDR3: TGTGCCAGCAGTCCAGGGGTCTCCTATGGCTACACCTTC. This translates into CASSPGVSYGYTF.

The V gene is TRBV5-6, the J gene TRBJ2-1; a possible D gene is TRBD1 (6 bases). Trimming stripped 1 base from V and 2 bases from J, with 13 bases between. The CDR3 has 16 amino acids. Germline V gene sequence: CDR1 SGHDT, CDR2 YYEEEE. CDR3 DNA sequence: TGTGCCAGCAGCTTGTTGGACAGAACCCCCTACAATGAGCAGTTCTTC. It codes for CASSLLDRTPYNEQFF.

The chain is built from TRBV7-9 and TRBJ1-4; 8 bases map to TRBD1. In germline, CDR1 is SEHNR, CDR2 FQNEAQ (reference sequence). The junction had 7 bases not matched to a gene; V was cut back by 5 bases and J by 8 bases. This CDR3 has 14 amino acids. This chain's CDR3 is CASSRGQGREKLFF. In nucleotides, the CDR3 is TGTGCCAGCAGCCGAGGACAGGGCCGCGAAAAACTGTTTTTT. Supplemented by reference TRBV7-9 and TRBJ1-4, the full variable domain reads DTGVSQNPRHKITKRGQNVTFRCDPISEHNRLYWYRQTLGQGPEFLTYFQNEAQLEKSRLLSDRFSAERPKGSFSTLEIQRTEQGDSAMYLCASSRGQGREKLFFGSGTQLSVL.

V gene TRBV18 combines with J gene TRBJ1-3; unclear D gene. Trimming cost V 3 bases and J 0 bases, with 9 bases left between them. This CDR3 has 15 amino acids. CDR1 KGHSH and CDR2 LQKENI come from the germline V gene. CDR3 DNA sequence: TGTGCCAGCTCACCCATTGAGCGCTCTGGAAACACCATATATTTT. Its translation is CASSPIERSGNTIYF.

The V and J genes are TRBV19 and TRBJ2-3; no clear D gene. Germline lookup yields CDR1 LNHDA and CDR2 SQIVND (reference sequence). The CDR3 extends over 15 amino acids. V gave up 3 bases and J gave up 0 bases, with 10 bases separating them. The CDR3 sequence is CASSIPTPSTDTQYF. DNA of the CDR3: TGTGCCAGTAGTATCCCCACTCCTAGCACAGATACGCAGTATTTT.

The J gene is TRBJ1-1, the V gene TRBV28; D remains unclear. V dropped 3 bases and J dropped 1 base, with 15 bases sitting between them. The CDR3 extends over 16 amino acids. CDR1 MDHEN and CDR2 SYDVKM come from the germline V gene. CDR3 region: CASSFGPVPANTEAFF. The CDR3 nucleotides read TGTGCCAGCAGTTTTGGGCCAGTGCCCGCGAACACTGAAGCTTTCTTT.

This chain joins TRBV28 and TRBJ1-4; D might be TRBD1 (6 bases). Between the trimmed V and J ends, which lost 5 bases and 17 bases, there was a span of 15 bases. CDR1 is MDHEN, CDR2 SYDVKM, per germline. The CDR3 loop spans 11 amino acids. DNA for the CDR3: TGTGCCAGCAGTAACAACTTGGACAGCTTTTTT. This sequence encodes CASSNNLDSFF.

This chain links TRBV6-5 with TRBJ1-6; 8 nucleotides align to TRBD1. The CDR3 spans 15 residues. From germline, CDR1 is MNHEY and CDR2 SVGAGI. Trimming cost V 4 bases and J 9 bases; bases outside gene matches: 8. The CDR3 DNA sequence: TGTGCCAGCAGTTCCCCGACAGGGGCTACTTCACCCCTCCACTTT. Its protein is CASSSPTGATSPLHF.

The CDR3 is CASSLIRGTGGSPLHF. CDR3 in DNA: TGTGCCAGCAGCTTGATAAGGGGGACAGGGGGTTCACCCCTCCACTTT. The chain uses TRBV5-8 and TRBJ1-6, with TRBD1 matching over 11 bases. The CDR3 is made up of 16 amino acids. V was clipped by 1 base and J by 9 bases; unmatched bases: 6. CDR1 and CDR2 (germline): SGHTS, YDEGEE. The variable domain in full, completed from reference TRBV5-8 and TRBJ1-6, reads EAGVTQSPTHLIKTRGQQATLRCSPISGHTSVYWYQQALGLGLQFLLWYDEGEERNRGNFPPRFSGRQFPNYSSELNVNALELEDSALYLCASSLIRGTGGSPLHFGNGTRLTVT.

J is TRBJ1-2 and V is TRBV10-3, with D uncertain. With 3 bases removed from V and 7 bases from J, the gap between germline ends came to 9 bases. Germline V CDR1 and CDR2: ENHRY, SYGVKD. The CDR3 extends over 12 amino acids. The CDR3 coding sequence is TGTGCCATCAGTGAATTTGGCAGTGGCTACACCTTC. This sequence encodes CAISEFGSGYTF.

The rearrangement links TRBV18 to TRBJ2-2, with TRBD1 identical over 8 bases. Germline values: CDR1 KGHSH, CDR2 LQKENI. V dropped 1 base and J dropped 6; count of bases not matched to a gene: 7. CDR3 length: 16 residues. The CDR3 loop reads CASSPLQGARSGELFF. The CDR3 nucleotides are TGTGCCAGCTCACCACTGCAGGGGGCGCGATCCGGGGAGCTGTTTTTT.

The J gene is TRBJ1-6, the V gene TRBV7-9; a possible D gene is TRBD1 (6 bases). This CDR3 is built from 18 residues. Trimming removed 0 bases from V and 0 bases from J, with 12 bases in between. In germline, CDR1 is SEHNR, CDR2 FQNEAQ (reference sequence). The CDR3 loop is CASSLAAGQSSYNSPLHF. In nucleotides, the CDR3 is TGTGCCAGCAGCTTAGCGGCCGGACAGAGCTCCTATAATTCACCCCTCCACTTT.